This T cell receptor (beta chain) was profiled in a study of tumor and adjacent non-tumor tissue in lung cancer. This sample's RNA came from whole unsorted tissue. Distant lung tissue was collected more than 3 cm away from the tumor edge. Germline V CDR1 and CDR2: MGHRA, YSYEKL. V shed 4 bases, J shed 3 bases, and the junction held 10 bases outside the gene matches. The CDR3 spans 16 residues. Study outcomes and limitations: In normal lung, the top 100 clones were significantly more dominant than in tumor.

A remark on this clonotype: As yet, its antigen is unknown.

The library came from three nested PCR rounds adapted from ARM-PCR protocols. MiXCR, applied by TCRdb to the multiplex PCR reads, yields one record per CDR3 protein. The table includes some 97,000 distinct CDR3 sequences, approximately 60% detected once. The sequenced sample consisted of distant non-tumor lung tissue. The rearrangement uses TRBV4-1 and TRBJ2-7; 9 bases match TRBD2. The sequence was collected from a man younger than 45 with non-small cell lung cancer. The CDR3, as DNA: TGCGCCAGCAGCCTCGGCGCGGGAGGGAGGTACTACGAGCAGTACTTC. Translating gives CASSLGAGGRYYEQYF.